The 13 T cell receptor beta chains below were found in one sample sequenced in a study of cytomegalovirus exposure and HLA in healthy donors. PCR was performed using 60 Vbeta and 13 Jbeta primers. The method was immunoSEQ multiplex PCR; TCRdb's version includes in-frame clones alone and lacks a portion of them. The sample shows roughly 120,000 clones, 76% of them seen only once. The sequencing sample was made of PBMCs. The receptors stem from a woman aged 45-65 years in good health and CMV-seropositive.

CDR3 amino acids: CSVVGGGSYTF. The CDR3 DNA follows: TGCAGCGTTGTTGGCGGAGGGAGCTACACCTTC. J is TRBJ1-2 and V is TRBV29-1; D remains unclear. Germline CDR1 reads SQVTM; CDR2 reads ANQGSEA. The CDR3 covers 11 residues. V was clipped by 4 bases and J by 9 bases, with 12 bases between them.

The CDR3 loop reads CASSLTGHYGYTF. The CDR3 DNA reads TGTGCCAGCAGTTTGACAGGGCACTATGGCTACACCTTC. The rearrangement links TRBV27 to TRBJ1-2; 7 bases fit TRBD1. Germline V gene sequence: CDR1 MNHEY, CDR2 SMNVEV (reference sequence). The CDR3 spans 13 residues. The V gene end was trimmed by 3 bases and the J gene end by 3 bases; junction bases not matched to a gene: 1.

This clone was seen a few times. The CDR3 here is CASSLDLGVDTEAFF. As DNA, the CDR3 is TGTGCCAGCAGCTTAGACCTAGGGGTGGACACTGAAGCTTTCTTT. V and J are TRBV11-2 and TRBJ1-1, with D perhaps matching TRBD1 (5 bases). This CDR3 has 15 amino acids. Trimming took 0 bases from V and 3 from J, leaving 11 bases between them. The V gene's germline CDR1 is SGHAT and CDR2 FQNNGV.

V is TRBV5-1 and J is TRBJ1-2, with a weak D call TRBD1 (5 bases). Germline loops: CDR1 SGHRS, CDR2 YFSETQ. Trimming cost V 4 bases and J 7 bases, with 17 bases left between them. This CDR3 has 14 amino acids. DNA for the CDR3: TGCGCCAGCAGCCCCCAGGGAAGGGAAGGTGGCTACACCTTC. It yields the protein CASSPQGREGGYTF.

The CDR3 region is CSVENIAGGSTGELFF. The DNA of the CDR3 is TGCAGCGTTGAAAATATAGCGGGAGGTTCAACCGGGGAGCTGTTTTTT. The chain employs TRBV29-1 and TRBJ2-2; the match to TRBD2 covers 10 bases. The trim removed 2 bases at V and 5 bases at J, leaving 8 bases unmatched. The CDR3 has 16 residues. Germline loops: CDR1 SQVTM, CDR2 ANQGSEA.

The rearrangement uses TRBV2 and TRBJ2-3, with D unclear. The ends were cut back, 6 bases at V and 3 bases at J, with 4 bases in the middle. Germline V gene lookup returns CDR1 SNHLY and CDR2 FYNNEI. The CDR3 covers 11 residues. The CDR3 DNA sequence: TGTGCCAGCAGCCCTACAGATACGCAGTATTTT. The encoded protein is CASSPTDTQYF.

CDR3 protein: CASSTQGLNTEAFF. The CDR3 nucleotides read TGTGCCAGCAGCACTCAGGGTCTGAACACTGAAGCTTTCTTT. The V gene is TRBV5-4, the J gene TRBJ1-1; D perhaps matches TRBD1 (5 bases). V was clipped by 4 bases and J by 0 bases, with 10 bases between them. The CDR3 has 14 residues. In germline, CDR1 is SGHNT, CDR2 YYREEE (reference sequence).

This chain joins TRBV7-3 and TRBJ2-3; the D gene is possibly TRBD2 (5 bases). The CDR3 sequence is 15 residues long. Trimming cost V 0 bases and J 5 bases, with 12 bases left between them. CDR1 SGHTA and CDR2 FQGTGA come from the germline V gene. In DNA, the CDR3 is TGTGCCAGCAGCTTAACTCCGGGGATCGGAGATACGCAGTATTTT. Translating gives CASSLTPGIGDTQYF.

This chain connects TRBV6-6 to TRBJ2-3; 11 bases align to TRBD1. This CDR3 comprises 16 residues. Losses at the gene ends were 4 bases for V and 5 bases for J; bases not matched to a gene: 8. Germline V gene data show CDR1 as MNHNY and CDR2 as SVGAGI (reference sequence). The CDR3 is CASSWQPGQGVDTQYF. The CDR3 DNA reads as TGTGCCAGCAGTTGGCAGCCGGGACAGGGGGTAGATACGCAGTATTTT.

CDR3 sequence reads: CASTPDTRNTEAFF. The CDR3 bases are TGTGCCAGCACCCCCGACACCCGAAACACTGAAGCTTTCTTT. The chain has TRBV7-8 and TRBJ1-1; D unresolved. The CDR3 length is 14 residues. V lost 7 bases and J lost 2, with 14 bases in between. CDR1 is SGHVS, CDR2 FQNEAQ, per germline.

This rearrangement joins TRBV4-2 to TRBJ2-3; 9 nucleotides line up with TRBD2. This CDR3 is 17 amino acids long. The germline gives CDR1 LGHNA, CDR2 YNFKEQ. With 1 base clipped from V and 5 bases from J, the junction kept 10 bases outside the gene matches. CDR3 coding DNA: TGTGCCAGCAGCCAAGGGACCCTAGCGGGGTTTGAAGATACGCAGTATTTT. Translated, it gives CASSQGTLAGFEDTQYF.

The chain couples TRBV2 to TRBJ2-5; 7 nucleotides line up with TRBD2. The CDR3 covers 14 residues. Per the germline V gene, CDR1 is SNHLY and CDR2 is FYNNEI. Trimming took 7 bases from V and 5 from J; bases not matched to a gene: 10. This CDR3 is CASTLEAGGETQYF. The CDR3 DNA sequence: TGTGCCAGCACCCTAGAGGCCGGGGGGGAGACCCAGTACTTC.

The table lists this clone with a few counts. This chain uses TRBV9 with TRBJ2-3; weak D call: TRBD2 (6 bases). Germline-derived CDR1 and CDR2 are SGDLS and YYNGEE. V lost 4 bases and J lost 4, with 19 bases in between. The CDR3 consists of 16 residues. CDR3 nucleotides: TGTGCCAGCAGCCCCCCCATCTTTTCGGGGGCAGATACGCAGTATTTT. Amino acids: CASSPPIFSGADTQYF.